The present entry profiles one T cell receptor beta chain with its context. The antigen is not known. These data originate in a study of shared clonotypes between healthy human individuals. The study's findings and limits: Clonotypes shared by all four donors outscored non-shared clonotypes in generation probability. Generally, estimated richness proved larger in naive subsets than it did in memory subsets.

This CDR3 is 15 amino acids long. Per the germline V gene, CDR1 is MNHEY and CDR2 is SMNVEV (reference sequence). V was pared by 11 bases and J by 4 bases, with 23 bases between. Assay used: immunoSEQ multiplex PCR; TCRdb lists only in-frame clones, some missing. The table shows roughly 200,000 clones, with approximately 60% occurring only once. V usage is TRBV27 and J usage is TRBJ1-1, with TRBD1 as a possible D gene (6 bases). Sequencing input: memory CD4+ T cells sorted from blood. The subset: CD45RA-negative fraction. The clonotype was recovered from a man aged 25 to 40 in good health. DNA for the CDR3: TGTGCCGCGCGCCCAGGGTGGGGGCAAAGCACTGAAGCTTTCTTT. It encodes CAARPGWGQSTEAFF.